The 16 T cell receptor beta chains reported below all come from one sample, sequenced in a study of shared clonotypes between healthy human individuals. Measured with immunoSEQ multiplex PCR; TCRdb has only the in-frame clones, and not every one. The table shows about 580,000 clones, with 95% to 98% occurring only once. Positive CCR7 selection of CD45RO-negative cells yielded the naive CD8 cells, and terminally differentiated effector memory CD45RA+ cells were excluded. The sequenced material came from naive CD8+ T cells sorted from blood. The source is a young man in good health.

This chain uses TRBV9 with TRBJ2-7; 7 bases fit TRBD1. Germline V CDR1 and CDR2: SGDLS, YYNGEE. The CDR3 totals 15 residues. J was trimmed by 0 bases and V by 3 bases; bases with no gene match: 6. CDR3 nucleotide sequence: TGTGCCAGCAGCGCGGGACAGTTTAGCTCCTACGAGCAGTACTTC. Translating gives CASSAGQFSSYEQYF.

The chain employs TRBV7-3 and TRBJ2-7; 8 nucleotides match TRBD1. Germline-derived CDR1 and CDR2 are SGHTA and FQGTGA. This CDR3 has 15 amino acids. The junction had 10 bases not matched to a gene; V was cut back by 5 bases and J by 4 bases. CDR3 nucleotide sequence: TGTGCCAGCAGCCCACCCGGGACAGGCTCTTACGAGCAGTACTTC. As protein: CASSPPGTGSYEQYF.

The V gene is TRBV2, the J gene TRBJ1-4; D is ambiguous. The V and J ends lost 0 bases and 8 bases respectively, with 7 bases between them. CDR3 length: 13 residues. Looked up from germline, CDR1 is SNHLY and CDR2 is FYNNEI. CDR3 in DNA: TGTGCCAGCAGTGAAGCGCGGCGGGAAAAACTGTTTTTT. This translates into CASSEARREKLFF.

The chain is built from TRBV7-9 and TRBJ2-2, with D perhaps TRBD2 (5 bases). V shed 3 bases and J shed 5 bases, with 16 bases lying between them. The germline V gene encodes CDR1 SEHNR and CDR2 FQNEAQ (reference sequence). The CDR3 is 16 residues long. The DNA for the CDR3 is TGTGCCAGCAGCTTGCCCGAACTAGGCCTTACCGGGGAGCTGTTTTTT. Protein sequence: CASSLPELGLTGELFF.

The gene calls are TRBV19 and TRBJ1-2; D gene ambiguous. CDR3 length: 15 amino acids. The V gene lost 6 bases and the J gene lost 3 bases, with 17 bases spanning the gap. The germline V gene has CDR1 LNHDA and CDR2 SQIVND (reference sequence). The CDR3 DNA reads TGTGCCAGTAGCCAAAACCGCGACTTATACTATGGCTACACCTTC. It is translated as CASSQNRDLYYGYTF. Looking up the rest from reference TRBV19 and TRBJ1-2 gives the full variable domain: DGGITQSPKYLFRKEGQNVTLSCEQNLNHDAMYWYRQDPGQGLRLIYYSQIVNDFQKGDIAEGYSVSREKKESFPLTVTSAQKNPTAFYLCASSQNRDLYYGYTFGSGTRLTVV.

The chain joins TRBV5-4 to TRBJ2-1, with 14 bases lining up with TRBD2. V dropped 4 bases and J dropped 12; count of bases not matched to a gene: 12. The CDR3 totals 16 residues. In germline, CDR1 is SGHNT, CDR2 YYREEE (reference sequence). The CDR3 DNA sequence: TGTGCCAGCAGCGTGCCCGGGACTAGCGGGAGTTCGGTGCAGTTCTTC. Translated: CASSVPGTSGSSVQFF.

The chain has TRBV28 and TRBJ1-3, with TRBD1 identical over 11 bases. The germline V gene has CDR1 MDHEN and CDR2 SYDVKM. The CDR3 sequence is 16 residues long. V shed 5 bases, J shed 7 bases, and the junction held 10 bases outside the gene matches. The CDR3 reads CASSPHLGTGGNTIYF. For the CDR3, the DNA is TGTGCCAGCAGTCCCCACCTAGGGACAGGGGGTAACACCATATATTTT. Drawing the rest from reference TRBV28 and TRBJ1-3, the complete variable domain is DVKVTQSSRYLVKRTGEKVFLECVQDMDHENMFWYRQDPGLGLRLIYFSYDVKMKEKGDIPEGYSVSREKKERFSLILESASTNQTSMYLCASSPHLGTGGNTIYFGEGSWLTVV.

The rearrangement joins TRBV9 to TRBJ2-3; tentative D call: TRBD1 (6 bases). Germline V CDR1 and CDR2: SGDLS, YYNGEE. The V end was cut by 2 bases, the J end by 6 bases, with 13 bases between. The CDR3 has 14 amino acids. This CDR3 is CASSVTGSTDTQYF. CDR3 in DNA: TGTGCCAGCAGCGTTACAGGGTCCACGGATACGCAGTATTTT.

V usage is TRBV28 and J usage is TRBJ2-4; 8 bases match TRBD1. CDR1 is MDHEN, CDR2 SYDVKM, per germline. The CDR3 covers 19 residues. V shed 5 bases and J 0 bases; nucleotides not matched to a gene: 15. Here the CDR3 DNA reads TGTGCCAGCAGTCCCTTATTGGGACAGGTCTCATTAGCCAAAAACATTCAGTACTTC. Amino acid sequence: CASSPLLGQVSLAKNIQYF.

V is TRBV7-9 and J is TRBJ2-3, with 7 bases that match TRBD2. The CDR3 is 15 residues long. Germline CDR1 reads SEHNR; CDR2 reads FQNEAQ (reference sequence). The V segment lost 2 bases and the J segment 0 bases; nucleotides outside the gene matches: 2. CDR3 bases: TGTGCCAGCAGCTTACTAGCGGAAAGCACAGATACGCAGTATTTT. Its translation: CASSLLAESTDTQYF.

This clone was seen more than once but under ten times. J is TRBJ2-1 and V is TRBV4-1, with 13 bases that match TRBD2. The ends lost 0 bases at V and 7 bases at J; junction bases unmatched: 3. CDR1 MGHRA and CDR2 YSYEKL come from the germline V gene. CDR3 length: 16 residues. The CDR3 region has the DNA TGCGCCAGCAGCCAAGATCCGGGACTAGCGGGAAATGAGCAGTTCTTC. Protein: CASSQDPGLAGNEQFF.

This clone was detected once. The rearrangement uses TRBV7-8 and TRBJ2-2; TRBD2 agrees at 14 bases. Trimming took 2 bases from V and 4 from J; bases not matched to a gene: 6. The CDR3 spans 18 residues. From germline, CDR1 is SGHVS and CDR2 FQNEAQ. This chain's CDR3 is CASSLRLAGGMGTGELFF. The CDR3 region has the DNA TGTGCCAGCAGCTTAAGACTAGCGGGAGGGATGGGCACCGGGGAGCTGTTTTTT.

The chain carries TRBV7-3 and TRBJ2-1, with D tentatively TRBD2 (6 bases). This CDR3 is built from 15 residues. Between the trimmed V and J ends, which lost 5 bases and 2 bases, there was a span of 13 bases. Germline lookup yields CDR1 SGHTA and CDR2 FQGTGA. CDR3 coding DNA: TGTGCCAGCAGCAGAGGGAGGTCCGCCTACAATGAGCAGTTCTTC. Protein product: CASSRGRSAYNEQFF.

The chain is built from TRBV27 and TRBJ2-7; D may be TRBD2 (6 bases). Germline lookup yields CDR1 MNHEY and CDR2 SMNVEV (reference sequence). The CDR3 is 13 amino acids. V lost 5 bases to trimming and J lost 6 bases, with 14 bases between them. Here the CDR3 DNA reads TGTGCCAGCAGTCCGGGACTCTCCCTCGAGCAGTACTTC. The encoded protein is CASSPGLSLEQYF.

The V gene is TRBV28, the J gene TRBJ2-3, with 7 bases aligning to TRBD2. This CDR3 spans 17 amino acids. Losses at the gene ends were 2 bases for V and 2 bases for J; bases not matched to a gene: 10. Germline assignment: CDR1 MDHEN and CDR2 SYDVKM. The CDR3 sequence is CASSLIGTTPFTDTQYF. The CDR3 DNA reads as TGTGCCAGCAGTTTAATCGGGACTACCCCCTTCACAGATACGCAGTATTTT.

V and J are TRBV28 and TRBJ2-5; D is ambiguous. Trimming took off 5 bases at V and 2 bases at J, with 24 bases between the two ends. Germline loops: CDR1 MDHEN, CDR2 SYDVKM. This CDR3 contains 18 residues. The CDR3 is CASSPILVTNRRQETQYF. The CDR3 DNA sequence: TGTGCCAGCAGTCCTATCCTCGTGACAAACCGGCGGCAAGAGACCCAGTACTTC.